The entry below describes one T cell receptor beta chain. The antigen remains undetermined. V was shortened by 5 bases and J by 4 bases, with 17 bases between the two germline ends. The CDR3 is 15 amino acids. Germline lookup yields CDR1 SGHAT and CDR2 FQNNGV. These data originate in a study of cytomegalovirus exposure and HLA in healthy donors. Study-wide results and caveats: Fewer N-insertions than the roughly 600-donor mean were reportedly shown by an Asian-associated ancestry cluster in a later analysis. The majority of TCR sequences were rare, yet some public TCRs appeared in many donors.

The PCR had 60 Vbeta and 13 Jbeta primers. The repertoire was sequenced with immunoSEQ multiplex PCR; TCRdb's copy has only in-frame clones and lacks some. The sample consists of over 150,000 clones, roughly 87% of them appearing once. This sequence originates from a man aged 50 or older in good health and CMV-seronegative. Sequencing input: PBMCs. The J gene is TRBJ2-5, the V gene TRBV11-2; the D gene is possibly TRBD2 (6 bases). CDR3 sequence reads: CASSRALGSRETQYF. The CDR3 DNA reads as TGTGCCAGCAGCCGCGCCCTCGGGAGTCGAGAGACCCAGTACTTC.